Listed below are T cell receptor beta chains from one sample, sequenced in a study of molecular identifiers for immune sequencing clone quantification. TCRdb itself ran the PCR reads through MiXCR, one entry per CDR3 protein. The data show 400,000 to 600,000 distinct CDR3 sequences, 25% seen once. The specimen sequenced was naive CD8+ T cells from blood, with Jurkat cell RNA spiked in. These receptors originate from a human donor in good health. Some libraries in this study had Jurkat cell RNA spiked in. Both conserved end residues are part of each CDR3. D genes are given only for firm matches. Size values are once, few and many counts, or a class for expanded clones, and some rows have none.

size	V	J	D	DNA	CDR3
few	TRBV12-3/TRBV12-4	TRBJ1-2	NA	TGTGCCAGCAGGACTTCAGGGTTCTACTATGGCTACACCTTC	CASRTSGFYYGYTF
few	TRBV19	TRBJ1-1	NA	TGTGCCAGTAGTATAGAAGACGGCGGCACTGAAGCTTTCTTT	CASSIEDGGTEAFF
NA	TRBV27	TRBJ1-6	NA	TGTGCCAGCAGTCCGGGTCGGGGCAATTCACCCCTCCACTTT	CASSPGRGNSPLHF
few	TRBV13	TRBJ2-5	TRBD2	TGTGCCAGCAGCTTAGGGCTAGCGGGAGAAGAGCCCCAGTACTTC	CASSLGLAGEEPQYF
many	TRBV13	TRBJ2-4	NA	TGTGCCAGCAGCCTTAAGACGGTAGCGACGGACATTCAGTACTTC	CASSLKTVATDIQYF
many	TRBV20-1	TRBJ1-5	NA	TGCAGTGCTAGAGGTAGGGGTCAGCCCCAGCATTTT	CSARGRGQPQHF
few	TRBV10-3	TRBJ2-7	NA	TGTGCCATCAGTGAGTCGGGGACCTCCTACGAGCAGTACTTC	CAISESGTSYEQYF
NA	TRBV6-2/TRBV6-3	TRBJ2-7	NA	TGTGCCAGCACCATCCCGACAGGAGCCTACGAGCAGTACTTC	CASTIPTGAYEQYF
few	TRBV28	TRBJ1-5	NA	TGTGCCAGCAGTTTCGAGGTTAGTGGTCAGCCCCAGCATTTT	CASSFEVSGQPQHF
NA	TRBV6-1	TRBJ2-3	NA	TGTGCCGTCCGGGCAGTACCAAATAGCAATCAGCCCCAGTATTTT	CAVRAVPNSNQPQYF
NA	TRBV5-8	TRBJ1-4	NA	TGTGCCAGCAGCTGGGTCCCAGGGGCAACTAATGAAAAACTGTTTTTT	CASSWVPGATNEKLFF
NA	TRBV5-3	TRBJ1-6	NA	TGTGCCAGTAGCTTTGAGACAGGCCTTCAGACCTCACCCCTCCACTTT	CASSFETGLQTSPLHF
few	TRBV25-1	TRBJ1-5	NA	TGTGCCAGCCGTAACCTGGGCAATCAGCCCCAGCATTTT	CASRNLGNQPQHF